This T cell receptor (beta chain) was identified in a study of cytomegalovirus exposure and HLA in healthy donors. CDR1 SGHAT and CDR2 FQNNGV come from the germline V gene. V dropped 3 bases and J dropped 3 bases, with 9 bases sitting between them. The CDR3 runs 14 residues. The table came from immunoSEQ multiplex PCR; TCRdb's copy has only in-frame clones and leaves some out. The sample holds about 360,000 clones, more than 80% seen once. This sequence was found in a young woman in good health and CMV-seronegative. The chain uses TRBV11-2 and TRBJ1-5; tentative D call: TRBD1 (5 bases). The sample consisted of PBMCs. CDR3 DNA sequence: TGTGCCAGCAGCTTCGGGGGTCTCAATCAGCCCCAGCATTTT. Its translation: CASSFGGLNQPQHF.